The source of this T cell receptor (beta chain) is a study of blood T cell repertoires in COVID-19. For the study at large: Samples of COVID-19 (acute and convalescent) were obtained from the United States, Italy and Spain. Sources were T cells, B-cell-depleted T cells, or PBMCs; the material itself was cDNA or gDNA.

CDR1 is SGHAT, CDR2 FQDESV, per germline (reference sequence). The CDR3 sequence is 12 residues long. V lost 10 bases and J 5 bases, leaving 15 bases between the germline ends. In the study's own analysis: Estimates of nucleated cell counts were drawn from the amplification of reference gene primers. Generated by immunoSEQ multiplex PCR, the TCRdb table keeps only in-frame clones and is missing some. That table gives V, J and clone size, and the DNA gave D and trimming. The repertoire consists of approximately 190,000 clones, with 90% occurring once and the leading ten covering 0.5% to 0.6%. The sequence was collected from a man between 50 and 59 years old with acute or convalescent COVID-19. Sequencing was done on a sample of peripheral blood. The chain has TRBV11-1 and TRBJ2-7; D possibly corresponds to TRBD2 (7 bases). In DNA form, the CDR3 reads TGTGCCACCTTAATCGGGGGGCACGAGCAGTACTTC. Translated, it gives CATLIGGHEQYF.